The 17 T cell receptor beta chains below were found in one sample sequenced in a study of OX40 agonist ivuxolimab in advanced cancers. Assay used: immunoSEQ multiplex PCR; TCRdb lists only in-frame clones, some missing. The data hold some 54,000 clones, with more than 75% observed a single time. The sample was CD4+ or CD8+ T cells sorted from blood, taken in a trial of the OX40 agonist ivuxolimab. The receptors were sampled from an adult with an advanced solid tumor such as melanoma, head and neck, liver or kidney cancer.

CDR3 sequence reads: CASSDSQGLFNSPLHF. CDR3 bases: TGTGCCAGCTCAGACTCTCAGGGACTCTTTAATTCACCCCTCCACTTT. V and J are TRBV18 and TRBJ1-6; tentatively, D is TRBD1 (5 bases). The CDR3 loop spans 16 amino acids. Germline V gene lookup returns CDR1 KGHSH and CDR2 LQKENI. V was pared by 5 bases and J by 6 bases, with 17 bases between.

The J gene is TRBJ2-1, the V gene TRBV5-1, with D maybe TRBD1 (6 bases). Trimming cost V 3 bases and J 0 bases, with 25 bases left between them. CDR1 is SGHRS and CDR2 is YFSETQ in the germline V gene. This CDR3 is 20 amino acids long. In nucleotides, the CDR3 is TGCGCCAGCAGCTCTGGACAGTCAGTCCCGGGACCGAGCTCCTACAATGAGCAGTTCTTC. It encodes CASSSGQSVPGPSSYNEQFF.

V and J are TRBV9 and TRBJ1-2; D gene ambiguous. The CDR3 covers 15 residues. The V end was cut by 3 bases, the J end by 1 base, with 13 bases between. Germline CDR1 and CDR2: SGDLS and YYNGEE. Here the CDR3 reads CASSALPGDNYGYTF. The CDR3 region has the DNA TGTGCCAGCAGCGCCCTGCCCGGAGATAACTATGGCTACACCTTC. Complete variable domain (other parts from reference TRBV9 and TRBJ1-2): DSGVTQTPKHLITATGQRVTLRCSPRSGDLSVYWYQQSLDQGLQFLIQYYNGEERAKGNILERFSAQQFPDLHSELNLSSLELGDSALYFCASSALPGDNYGYTFGSGTRLTVV.

Here the CDR3 DNA reads TGTGCCAGCAGCCGCCCTGTAGCGGGAGGCCTCAATGAGCAGTTCTTC. It encodes CASSRPVAGGLNEQFF. This sequence joins TRBV28 and TRBJ2-1, with 10 nucleotides matching TRBD2. The germline CDR1 and CDR2 sequences are MDHEN and SYDVKM. V was clipped by 6 bases and J by 6 bases; unmatched bases: 11. The CDR3 covers 16 residues.

The gene calls are TRBV27 and TRBJ2-1, with D possibly TRBD2 on 7 matching bases. Trimming cost V 7 bases and J 6 bases, with 22 bases left between them. Germline-derived CDR1 and CDR2 are MNHEY and SMNVEV (reference sequence). This CDR3 spans 16 amino acids. The CDR3 here is CASTLSSWGGGNEQFF. The CDR3, as DNA: TGTGCCAGCACCCTCTCCTCCTGGGGGGGCGGCAATGAGCAGTTCTTC.

This sequence joins TRBV7-2 and TRBJ2-7, with unresolved D. The CDR3 spans 11 residues. Germline V gene data show CDR1 as SGHTA and CDR2 as FQGNSA. The V end was cut by 4 bases, the J end by 2 bases, with 3 bases between. CDR3 in amino acids: CASSSAYEQYF. The CDR3 DNA reads as TGTGCCAGCAGCTCCGCCTACGAGCAGTACTTC. The variable domain in full, with the rest retrieved from reference TRBV7-2 and TRBJ2-7, is GAGVSQSPSNKVTEKGKDVELRCDPISGHTALYWYRQSLGQGLEFLIYFQGNSAPDKSGLPSDRFSAERTGGSVSTLTIQRTQQEDSAVYLCASSSAYEQYFGPGTRLTVT.

This clone occurred once. This chain connects TRBV14 to TRBJ1-6, with a weak D call TRBD1 (5 bases). The germline V gene has CDR1 SGHDN and CDR2 FVKESK. The ends were cut back, 4 bases at V and 7 bases at J, with 11 bases in the middle. This CDR3 region has 14 residues. In DNA form, the CDR3 reads TGTGCCAGCAGCCCTGGGGGTAGGAATTCACCCCTCCACTTT. Amino acids: CASSPGGRNSPLHF.

The chain has TRBV5-1 and TRBJ1-4; 7 nucleotides agree with TRBD1. The germline gives CDR1 SGHRS, CDR2 YFSETQ. The junction had 7 bases not matched to a gene; V was cut back by 4 bases and J by 7 bases. There are 14 residues in the CDR3. CDR3: CASSRQGPSEKLFF. In nucleotides, the CDR3 is TGCGCCAGCAGCCGACAGGGACCGAGTGAAAAACTGTTTTTT.

The chain carries TRBV29-1 and TRBJ2-7; no reliable D call. CDR1 is SQVTM, CDR2 ANQGSEA, per germline. V was trimmed by 4 bases and J by 3 bases, leaving 7 bases between them. This CDR3 region has 11 residues. CDR3 amino acids: CSVVVLYEQYF. The CDR3 DNA follows: TGCAGCGTTGTGGTACTCTACGAGCAGTACTTC.

V is TRBV2 and J is TRBJ2-1, with TRBD2 as a possible D gene (5 bases). Germline CDR1 reads SNHLY; CDR2 reads FYNNEI. Trimming shortened V by 5 bases and J by 6 bases, and 8 bases separated the two germline ends. CDR3 length: 12 amino acids. CDR3 sequence (DNA): TGTGCCAGCAGTTTTGAGGGCAATGAGCAGTTCTTC. It codes for CASSFEGNEQFF.

The chain uses TRBV6-5 and TRBJ1-5; D perhaps matches TRBD1 (6 bases). Germline CDR1 MNHEY, CDR2 SVGAGI. This CDR3 has 15 amino acids. V was cut by 0 bases and J by 4 bases, with 10 bases left in between. The DNA for the CDR3 is TGTGCCAGCAGTTACTCGGGTCAGGGGAATCAGCCCCAGCATTTT. Its translation: CASSYSGQGNQPQHF.

The sample holds a few counts of this clone. This chain links TRBV11-2 with TRBJ2-1; 9 bases fit TRBD2. Germline V gene lookup returns CDR1 SGHAT and CDR2 FQNNGV. The CDR3 length is 16 residues. The ends lost 0 bases at V and 0 bases at J; junction bases unmatched: 0. CDR3 in amino acids: CASSLDSGSSYNEQFF. As DNA, the CDR3 is TGTGCCAGCAGCTTAGATAGCGGGAGCTCCTACAATGAGCAGTTCTTC. Combining the CDR3 with reference TRBV11-2 and TRBJ2-1 gives the whole variable domain EAGVAQSPRYKIIEKRQSVAFWCNPISGHATLYWYQQILGQGPKLLIQFQNNGVVDDSQLPKDRFSAERLKGVDSTLKIQPAKLEDSAVYLCASSLDSGSSYNEQFFGPGTRLTVL.

The chain couples TRBV19 to TRBJ2-1, with a weak D call TRBD2 (5 bases). The CDR3 runs 13 residues. V lost 3 bases to trimming and J lost 5 bases, with 8 bases between them. Per germline, CDR1 LNHDA and CDR2 SQIVND (reference sequence). The CDR3 sequence is CASSMRADNEQFF. The CDR3 DNA follows: TGTGCCAGTAGTATGAGGGCAGACAATGAGCAGTTCTTC.

J is TRBJ2-3 and V is TRBV5-4; D might be TRBD1 (6 bases). The CDR3 totals 13 residues. The V end was cut by 3 bases, the J end by 6 bases, with 11 bases between. In germline, CDR1 is SGHNT, CDR2 YYREEE (reference sequence). The CDR3 protein is CASSSPQGDTQYF. DNA for the CDR3: TGTGCCAGCAGCTCCCCCCAGGGGGATACGCAGTATTTT.

The chain couples TRBV28 to TRBJ2-2, with D possibly being TRBD1 (8 bases). The CDR3 totals 14 residues. Germline CDR1 and CDR2: MDHEN and SYDVKM. Trimming stripped 6 bases from V and 7 bases from J, with 15 bases between. The CDR3 DNA reads TGTGCCAGCAGCAGGACAGGGAGGGACGGGGAGCTGTTTTTT. The encoded protein is CASSRTGRDGELFF. The full variable domain, in which reference TRBV28 and TRBJ2-2 provide the parts outside the CDR3, is DVKVTQSSRYLVKRTGEKVFLECVQDMDHENMFWYRQDPGLGLRLIYFSYDVKMKEKGDIPEGYSVSREKKERFSLILESASTNQTSMYLCASSRTGRDGELFFGEGSRLTVL.

The V gene is TRBV7-2, the J gene TRBJ1-5, with TRBD1 matching over 7 bases. Germline V gene data show CDR1 as SGHTA and CDR2 as FQGNSA. The CDR3 spans 15 residues. Trimming took 5 bases from V and 1 from J; bases not matched to a gene: 5. CDR3 protein: CASSPGQLSNQPQHF. The CDR3, as DNA: TGTGCCAGCAGCCCGGGACAGCTAAGCAATCAGCCCCAGCATTTT.

Only a few counts were recorded for this clone. This rearrangement joins TRBV20-1 to TRBJ1-2; D might be TRBD1 (5 bases). V lost 0 bases and J lost 8, with 7 bases in between. The V gene's germline CDR1 is DFQATT and CDR2 SNEGSKA (reference sequence). This CDR3 has 11 amino acids. CDR3 coding DNA: TGCAGTGCTAGAGAAGGGGAGGGCTACACCTTC. This gives the protein CSAREGEGYTF.